This T cell receptor beta chain was sequenced in a study of blood T cell repertoires in COVID-19. Study-wide background: Both acute and convalescent COVID-19 samples were obtained from the United States, Italy and Spain. PBMCs, B-cell-depleted T cells, or T cells were the source of the cDNA or gDNA that made up the material.

CDR1 is LNHDA and CDR2 is SQIVND in the germline V gene (reference sequence). This CDR3 region has 17 residues. Trimming cost V 3 bases and J 5 bases; bases outside gene matches: 14. Source study methods: From reference gene primer amplification, estimates of nucleated cell counts were derived. Clones were sequenced by immunoSEQ multiplex PCR, and TCRdb holds only the in-frame ones, with some missing. For V, J and clone size, that table is used; D and trimming come from the DNA. Here the sample spans 270,000 or so clones, about 90% being singletons. Individuals aged roughly 18 to 100 years were recruited from roughly 22 US areas.

This TCR was recovered from a woman in her twenties or thirties with acute COVID-19. The chain carries TRBV19 and TRBJ2-5; 8 bases map to TRBD2. Specimen: PBMCs or T cells enriched from blood (not recorded which). In DNA, the CDR3 is TGTGCCAGTAGTATCCTGGCCGGAGCGGGAGCTGGGGAGACCCAGTACTTC. It encodes CASSILAGAGAGETQYF.